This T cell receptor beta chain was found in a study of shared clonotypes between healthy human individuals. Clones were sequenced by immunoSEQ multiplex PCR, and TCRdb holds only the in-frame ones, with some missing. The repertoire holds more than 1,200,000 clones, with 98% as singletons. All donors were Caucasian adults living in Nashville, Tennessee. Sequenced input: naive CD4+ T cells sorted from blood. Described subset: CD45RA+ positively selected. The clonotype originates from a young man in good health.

The CDR3: CAWSTKASGETQYF. In nucleotides, the CDR3 is TGTGCCTGGAGTACTAAAGCGAGTGGAGAGACCCAGTACTTC. This sequence joins TRBV30 and TRBJ2-5, with D uncertain. Trimming left V 2 bases short and J 4 bases short, with 14 bases between. The length of the CDR3 is 14 residues. Germline V gene data show CDR1 as GTSNPN and CDR2 as SVGIG (reference sequence).